These 25 T cell receptor beta chains were sequenced from one sample in a study of lymphopenia after photon versus proton radiotherapy. Clones were sequenced by immunoSEQ multiplex PCR, and TCRdb holds only the in-frame ones, with some missing. The sample has tens of thousands of clones, around 90% seen once; the top ten hold about 3%. Here the sequenced sample was peripheral blood, taken from a patient treated with photon-based radiotherapy. The source is a woman in her 70s with pancreatic cancer.

The chain carries TRBV6-5 and TRBJ2-7, with D possibly TRBD2 on 5 matching bases. Germline V lookup: CDR1 MNHEY, CDR2 SVGAGI. The CDR3 totals 14 residues. Trimming stripped 2 bases from V and 3 bases from J, with 11 bases between. The CDR3 DNA is TGTGCCAGCAGTTACGGACGGGGAAACTACGAGCAGTACTTC. Its protein is CASSYGRGNYEQYF.

This clone was counted between two and nine times. V usage is TRBV5-1 and J usage is TRBJ1-1; D remains ambiguous. Germline CDR1 reads SGHRS; CDR2 reads YFSETQ. V was trimmed by 0 bases and J by 4 bases, leaving 13 bases between them. The CDR3 spans 15 residues. As DNA, the CDR3 is TGCGCCAGCAGCTTGGAAGGTGCTTCGGGCACTGAAGCTTTCTTT. Translating it yields CASSLEGASGTEAFF.

The chain links TRBV7-2 to TRBJ1-5; no firm D call. This CDR3 region has 12 residues. Germline V gene lookup returns CDR1 SGHTA and CDR2 FQGNSA. The V end was cut by 3 bases, the J end by 9 bases, with 9 bases between. The CDR3 region is CASSFAGRPQHF. The CDR3 nucleotides are TGTGCCAGCAGCTTCGCTGGACGGCCCCAGCATTTT.

The chain is built from TRBV18 and TRBJ2-5; 7 bases fit TRBD1. CDR3 size: 15 residues. J gave up 5 bases and V 1 base, and 7 bases lay outside the gene matches. CDR1 is KGHSH and CDR2 is LQKENI in the germline V gene. The CDR3 spells CASSPRSGRGETQYF. The CDR3 bases are TGTGCCAGCTCACCACGAAGTGGCAGGGGGGAGACCCAGTACTTC.

V and J are TRBV6-6 and TRBJ1-2; 8 nucleotides agree with TRBD1. The J segment lost 6 bases and the V segment lost 7 bases, leaving 13 bases of the junction unmatched. The CDR3 runs 15 residues. Looked up from germline, CDR1 is MNHNY and CDR2 is SVGAGI (reference sequence). The chain's CDR3 is CASIQGQGLYNGYTF. The CDR3 coding sequence is TGTGCCAGCATTCAAGGACAGGGTCTTTATAATGGCTACACCTTC.

The chain couples TRBV5-4 to TRBJ1-1; D gene unclear. In germline, CDR1 is SGHNT, CDR2 YYREEE (reference sequence). Deletions cut 0 bases from V and 0 bases from J, with 3 bases between. CDR3 length: 13 amino acids. The CDR3 spells CASSLAVNTEAFF. The CDR3 DNA is TGTGCCAGCAGCTTGGCAGTGAACACTGAAGCTTTCTTT.

V is TRBV2 and J is TRBJ2-7; possible D gene TRBD2, 5 bases. CDR3 size: 14 residues. V lost 4 bases and J lost 2, with 12 bases in between. Germline-derived CDR1 and CDR2 are SNHLY and FYNNEI. CDR3 nucleotide sequence: TGTGCCAGCAGTGGGGTCAGCGGAACCTACGAGCAGTACTTC. This translates into CASSGVSGTYEQYF.

The chain recombines TRBV5-6 with TRBJ2-3; tentatively, D is TRBD1 or TRBD2 (5 bases each). The CDR3 length is 13 residues. V was pared by 3 bases and J by 5 bases, with 10 bases between. Looked up from germline, CDR1 is SGHDT and CDR2 is YYEEEE. CDR3 region: CASSWGPRDTQYF. The DNA of the CDR3 is TGTGCCAGCAGCTGGGGACCCAGAGATACGCAGTATTTT.

This chain uses TRBV7-2 with TRBJ1-3, with 8 nucleotides matching TRBD1. This CDR3 is built from 16 residues. V dropped 5 bases and J dropped 2; count of bases not matched to a gene: 8. Germline CDR1 and CDR2: SGHTA and FQGNSA. This CDR3 reads CASSRNPTGAGNTIYF. The CDR3 DNA sequence: TGTGCCAGCAGCCGGAATCCGACAGGGGCTGGAAACACCATATATTTT.

The chain links TRBV4-3 to TRBJ2-2, with 7 positions matching TRBD2. Germline assignment: CDR1 LGHNA and CDR2 YSLEER. V shed 0 bases, J shed 1 base, and the junction held 8 bases outside the gene matches. This CDR3 region has 18 residues. CDR3 residues: CASSQDSGSGMNTGELFF. DNA of the CDR3: TGCGCCAGCAGCCAAGATTCTGGGAGCGGGATGAACACCGGGGAGCTGTTTTTT.

The chain has TRBV4-1 and TRBJ1-5, with D maybe TRBD1 (6 bases). Germline V gene lookup returns CDR1 MGHRA and CDR2 YSYEKL. V was trimmed by 2 bases and J by 3 bases, leaving 11 bases between them. This CDR3 is 15 amino acids long. CDR3 sequence reads: CASSQYQGNNQPQHF. The CDR3 nucleotides read TGCGCCAGCAGCCAATATCAGGGGAACAATCAGCCCCAGCATTTT.

The gene calls are TRBV7-3 and TRBJ2-1; D is unresolved. The CDR3 is made up of 17 amino acids. V shed 5 bases and J shed 1 base, with 18 bases lying between them. Germline V CDR1 and CDR2: SGHTA, FQGTGA. CDR3 sequence (DNA): TGTGCCAGCAGCCCCCAGTTTCGGTTAGGATCCTACAATGAGCAGTTCTTC. This gives the protein CASSPQFRLGSYNEQFF.

The chain combines TRBV2 with TRBJ2-3; D remains unclear. V lost 4 bases and J lost 0, with 5 bases in between. The germline V gene encodes CDR1 SNHLY and CDR2 FYNNEI. The CDR3 covers 13 residues. CDR3 sequence (DNA): TGTGCCAGCAGTGCTCTTAGCACAGATACGCAGTATTTT. It translates to CASSALSTDTQYF.

This chain joins TRBV6-6 and TRBJ2-7, with 7 bases that match TRBD1. This CDR3 comprises 14 residues. Germline values: CDR1 MNHNY, CDR2 SVGAGI (reference sequence). V was pared by 7 bases and J by 2 bases, with 8 bases of the junction left unmatched. CDR3 sequence: CASTPTGTAYEQYF. CDR3 nucleotide sequence: TGTGCCAGCACCCCAACCGGGACAGCCTACGAGCAGTACTTC.

The rearrangement links TRBV5-6 to TRBJ2-3; TRBD2 aligns across 9 bases. CDR1 and CDR2 from the germline V gene are SGHDT and YYEEEE. This CDR3 has 17 residues. The V gene end was trimmed by 4 bases and the J gene end by 6 bases; junction bases not matched to a gene: 15. The CDR3 spells CASSPWEIAGVVDTQYF. CDR3 nucleotides: TGTGCCAGCAGCCCTTGGGAGATAGCGGGAGTGGTGGATACGCAGTATTTT.

This chain joins TRBV5-6 and TRBJ1-1; TRBD1 matches at 8 bases. V lost 4 bases and J lost 4; bases outside the gene matches: 12. This CDR3 spans 16 amino acids. CDR1 is SGHDT and CDR2 is YYEEEE in the germline V gene. CDR3 protein: CASSPYLDRGITEAFF. The CDR3 DNA follows: TGTGCCAGCAGCCCCTACCTCGACAGGGGCATCACTGAAGCTTTCTTT.

The V call is TRBV4-2, the J call TRBJ1-1; no clear D. The germline V gene has CDR1 LGHNA and CDR2 YNFKEQ. Trimming stripped 1 base from V and 1 base from J, with 10 bases between. The CDR3 sequence is 15 residues long. CDR3 in amino acids: CASSQVTAGNTEAFF. For the CDR3, the DNA is TGTGCCAGCAGCCAAGTAACCGCGGGGAACACTGAAGCTTTCTTT.

The CDR3 nucleotides read TGTGCCAGCAGCGTAGACGGAAGTAACACTGAAGCTTTCTTT. Amino acids: CASSVDGSNTEAFF. The chain links TRBV9 to TRBJ1-1, with D unclear. V was clipped by 0 bases and J by 2 bases, with 8 bases between them. The CDR3 loop spans 14 amino acids. The germline CDR1 and CDR2 sequences are SGDLS and YYNGEE.

The gene calls are TRBV4-2 and TRBJ2-7; 7 bases map to TRBD2. The CDR3 length is 15 residues. Germline V lookup: CDR1 LGHNA, CDR2 YNFKEQ. After removal of 1 base from V and 7 bases from J, the junction contained 10 bases not matched to a gene. CDR3 residues: CASSQAPNLAAEQYF. DNA for the CDR3: TGTGCCAGCAGCCAAGCCCCGAACCTAGCGGCGGAGCAGTACTTC.

This clone is a singleton in its sample. The chain is built from TRBV19 and TRBJ1-5, with a possible D match to TRBD1 (6 bases). The ends were cut back, 7 bases at V and 4 bases at J, with 14 bases in the middle. CDR3 size: 14 residues. Germline V CDR1 and CDR2: LNHDA, SQIVND (reference sequence). The CDR3 nucleotides are TGTGCCAGTACCCCTACAGGGATAAATCAGCCCCAGCATTTT. Protein: CASTPTGINQPQHF.

As for this clone: At one boundary the junction diverges from the germline segment, which might be a read error. The chain is built from TRBV6-5 and TRBJ2-3; a possible D gene is TRBD2 (5 bases). This CDR3 is built from 15 residues. Germline V lookup: CDR1 MNHEY, CDR2 SVGAGI. The CDR3 spells CAGRNPRTSTDTQYF. The CDR3 DNA reads as TGTGCCGGCAGAAACCCTAGGACTAGCACAGATACGCAGTATTTT.

This chain joins TRBV27 and TRBJ2-7; 12 bases agree with TRBD2. V lost 5 bases to trimming and J lost 2 bases; unmatched junction nucleotides: 4. This CDR3 comprises 15 residues. Germline V gene sequence: CDR1 MNHEY, CDR2 SMNVEV (reference sequence). The CDR3 reads CASSVGLAGTYEQYF. The CDR3 bases are TGTGCCAGCAGTGTCGGACTAGCGGGAACCTACGAGCAGTACTTC.

J is TRBJ1-2 and V is TRBV27, with 9 positions matching TRBD1. The V and J ends lost 4 bases and 6 bases, in that order; junction bases with no gene match: 3. The CDR3 consists of 13 residues. The germline CDR1 and CDR2 sequences are MNHEY and SMNVEV (reference sequence). The chain's CDR3 is CASSYRGLHGYTF. The CDR3 nucleotides read TGTGCCAGCAGTTACAGGGGGCTCCATGGCTACACCTTC.

This rearrangement joins TRBV30 to TRBJ2-7; 8 bases map to TRBD1. Germline V gene data show CDR1 as GTSNPN and CDR2 as SVGIG (reference sequence). The CDR3 is made up of 12 amino acids. V lost 4 bases, J lost 5 bases, and 4 bases stayed unmatched. The CDR3 loop is CAWKQGGDEQYF. Written as DNA, the CDR3 is TGTGCCTGGAAACAGGGGGGAGACGAGCAGTACTTC.

This clone turned up a few times. The chain recombines TRBV11-3 with TRBJ1-2; D is ambiguous. Germline CDR1 reads SGHNT; CDR2 reads YENEEA. V lost 3 bases, J lost 4 bases, and 9 bases lay in between. The CDR3 has 13 amino acids. Written as DNA, the CDR3 is TGTGCCAGCAGCTTGACGGGTTCCTATGGCTACACCTTC. Translating gives CASSLTGSYGYTF.